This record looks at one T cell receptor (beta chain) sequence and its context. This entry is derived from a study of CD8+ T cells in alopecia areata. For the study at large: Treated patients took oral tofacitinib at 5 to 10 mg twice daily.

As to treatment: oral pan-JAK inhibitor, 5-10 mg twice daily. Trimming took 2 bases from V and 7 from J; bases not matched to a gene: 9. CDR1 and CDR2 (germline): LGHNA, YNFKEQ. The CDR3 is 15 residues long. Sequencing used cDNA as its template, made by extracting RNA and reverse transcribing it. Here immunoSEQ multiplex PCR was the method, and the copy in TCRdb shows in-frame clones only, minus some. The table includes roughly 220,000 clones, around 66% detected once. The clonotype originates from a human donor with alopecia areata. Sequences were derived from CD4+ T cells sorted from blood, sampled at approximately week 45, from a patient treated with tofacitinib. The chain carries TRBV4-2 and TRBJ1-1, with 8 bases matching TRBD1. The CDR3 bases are TGTGCCAGCAGCCAACGGCCCCAGGGGGCGGGTGAAGCTTTCTTT. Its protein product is CASSQRPQGAGEAFF.